What follows are 28 T cell receptor beta chains derived from one specimen sequenced in a study of shared clonotypes between healthy human individuals. Sequenced by immunoSEQ multiplex PCR; TCRdb stores in-frame clones only, minus some. Among hundreds of thousands of clones listed, around 95% were seen once. The naive CD8 subset, CD45RO-negative cells positively selected for CCR7, excluded terminally differentiated effector memory CD45RA+ cells. Sequenced input: naive CD8+ T cells sorted from blood. Every receptor here comes from a woman aged 25 to 39 in good health.

This chain links TRBV14 with TRBJ2-1; D not certain. V was pared by 0 bases and J by 9 bases, with 6 bases between. This CDR3 has 12 amino acids. CDR1 SGHDN and CDR2 FVKESK come from the germline V gene. The CDR3 sequence is CASSQDSAEQFF. For the CDR3, the DNA is TGTGCCAGCAGCCAAGATAGTGCTGAGCAGTTCTTC.

The chain carries TRBV29-1 and TRBJ2-1; D is possibly TRBD2 (6 bases). V was trimmed by 8 bases and J by 6 bases, leaving 26 bases between them. The CDR3 extends over 16 amino acids. Germline V lookup: CDR1 SQVTM, CDR2 ANQGSEA. CDR3 in amino acids: CSYGGSDSRDVNEQFF. DNA of the CDR3: TGCAGCTACGGAGGGTCGGACTCCCGGGACGTCAATGAGCAGTTCTTC.

J is TRBJ2-7 and V is TRBV6-1, with D perhaps matching TRBD2 (7 bases). The ends were cut back, 6 bases at V and 2 bases at J, with 14 bases in the middle. The CDR3 runs 14 residues. From germline, CDR1 is MNHNS and CDR2 SASEGT. CDR3 DNA: TGTGCCAGCAGAGGGGGGGCGTCCCCCTACGAGCAGTACTTC. Translating it yields CASRGGASPYEQYF.

The chain has TRBV10-1 and TRBJ2-1, with TRBD2 identical over 8 bases. In germline, CDR1 is WNHNN, CDR2 SYGVQD (reference sequence). With 7 bases clipped from V and 3 bases from J, the junction kept 8 bases outside the gene matches. This CDR3 contains 15 residues. As DNA, the CDR3 is TGCGCCAGCATGAATAGCGGGACTAACTACAATGAGCAGTTCTTC. It is translated as CASMNSGTNYNEQFF.

The rearrangement joins TRBV15 to TRBJ2-7; TRBD2 aligns across 9 bases. CDR1 and CDR2 from the germline V gene are LNHNV and YYDKDF (reference sequence). V shed 3 bases and J 6 bases; nucleotides not matched to a gene: 6. CDR3 length equals 14 residues. The CDR3 loop is CATSSEREVSEQYF. The CDR3 DNA is TGTGCCACCAGCAGTGAGCGGGAGGTCTCCGAGCAGTACTTC.

The genes are TRBV4-1 and TRBJ1-5; D is unresolved. This CDR3 region has 14 residues. Germline assignment: CDR1 MGHRA and CDR2 YSYEKL. V was clipped by 3 bases and J by 2 bases, with 8 bases between them. CDR3 DNA: TGCGCCAGCAGCCAGACGTTGGGCAATCAGCCCCAGCATTTT. Translating gives CASSQTLGNQPQHF.

This chain joins TRBV27 and TRBJ1-5; D ambiguous. Between the trimmed V and J ends, which lost 2 bases and 2 bases, there was a span of 10 bases. CDR3 length equals 15 residues. CDR1 is MNHEY and CDR2 is SMNVEV in the germline V gene (reference sequence). CDR3 protein: CASSLSLEGNQPQHF. Here the CDR3 DNA reads TGTGCCAGCAGTTTAAGTCTTGAGGGCAATCAGCCCCAGCATTTT.

V and J are TRBV9 and TRBJ2-7; maybe TRBD1 (6 bases). The V end was cut by 4 bases, the J end by 6 bases, with 14 bases between. CDR3 length: 13 amino acids. Germline values: CDR1 SGDLS, CDR2 YYNGEE. CDR3 sequence: CASSQVTGTEQYF. CDR3 nucleotides: TGTGCCAGCAGCCAAGTAACAGGGACCGAGCAGTACTTC.

The chain is built from TRBV7-9 and TRBJ2-7; D may be TRBD2 (5 bases). Trimming took 2 bases from V and 1 from J, leaving 9 bases between them. This CDR3 comprises 14 residues. Germline V CDR1 and CDR2: SEHNR, FQNEAQ (reference sequence). In DNA, the CDR3 is TGTGCCAGCAGCTTACCGGGATATTCCTACGAGCAGTACTTC. This gives the protein CASSLPGYSYEQYF.

This chain connects TRBV13 to TRBJ2-7, with TRBD1 as a possible D gene (6 bases). Germline CDR1 PRHDT, CDR2 FYEKMQ (reference sequence). V lost 0 bases and J lost 3, with 15 bases in between. This CDR3 has 16 residues. In DNA form, the CDR3 reads TGTGCCAGCAGCTTAGGCCCGGATCAGGGGTTCTACGAGCAGTACTTC. Its translation: CASSLGPDQGFYEQYF. The full variable domain, in which reference TRBV13 and TRBJ2-7 provide the parts outside the CDR3, is AAGVIQSPRHLIKEKRETATLKCYPIPRHDTVYWYQQGPGQDPQFLISFYEKMQSDKGSIPDRFSAQQFSDYHSELNMSSLELGDSALYFCASSLGPDQGFYEQYFGPGTRLTVT.

The rearrangement uses TRBV19 and TRBJ2-3; 8 bases agree with TRBD2. The CDR3 covers 17 residues. Trimming took 0 bases from V and 4 from J; bases not matched to a gene: 9. Germline values: CDR1 LNHDA, CDR2 SQIVND (reference sequence). The CDR3 sequence is CASSIDLGSGASDTQYF. The CDR3 DNA reads TGTGCCAGTAGTATAGATCTGGGTAGCGGGGCCTCAGATACGCAGTATTTT.

The V call is TRBV9, the J call TRBJ1-1, with TRBD1 matching 7 bases. J gave up 10 bases and V 4 bases, and 10 bases lay outside the gene matches. Germline CDR1 is SGDLS and CDR2 is YYNGEE. The CDR3 runs 13 residues. The CDR3 reads CASSHGTAGSAFF. The CDR3 nucleotides read TGTGCCAGCAGCCACGGGACAGCCGGTTCAGCTTTCTTT. Full variable domain (missing parts from reference TRBV9 and TRBJ1-1): DSGVTQTPKHLITATGQRVTLRCSPRSGDLSVYWYQQSLDQGLQFLIQYYNGEERAKGNILERFSAQQFPDLHSELNLSSLELGDSALYFCASSHGTAGSAFFGQGTRLTVV.

This chain joins TRBV2 and TRBJ2-7; 9 bases align to TRBD2. Germline V gene lookup returns CDR1 SNHLY and CDR2 FYNNEI. J gave up 3 bases and V 7 bases, and 13 bases lay outside the gene matches. This CDR3 is built from 16 residues. This CDR3 is CASKEGASGASYEQYF. For the CDR3, the DNA is TGTGCCAGCAAGGAAGGAGCTAGCGGGGCGAGCTACGAGCAGTACTTC.

The J gene is TRBJ2-2, the V gene TRBV9; 7 bases match TRBD2. The CDR3 consists of 18 residues. Germline V gene lookup returns CDR1 SGDLS and CDR2 YYNGEE. V was clipped by 4 bases and J by 0 bases; unmatched bases: 12. The CDR3 region is CASSPFGGVYANTGELFF. The CDR3 region has the DNA TGTGCCAGCAGCCCCTTTGGGGGGGTGTACGCGAACACCGGGGAGCTGTTTTTT. Looking up the rest from reference TRBV9 and TRBJ2-2 gives the full variable domain: DSGVTQTPKHLITATGQRVTLRCSPRSGDLSVYWYQQSLDQGLQFLIQYYNGEERAKGNILERFSAQQFPDLHSELNLSSLELGDSALYFCASSPFGGVYANTGELFFGEGSRLTVL.

The chain has TRBV5-6 and TRBJ2-2; D possibly matches TRBD1 or TRBD2 (5 bases each). The CDR3 sequence is 16 residues long. V was shortened by 4 bases and J by 4 bases, with 17 bases between the two germline ends. Germline V gene lookup returns CDR1 SGHDT and CDR2 YYEEEE. The CDR3 DNA is TGTGCCAGCAGCGATATGACGGCCGGGGCCACCGGGGAGCTGTTTTTT. This codes for CASSDMTAGATGELFF.

This rearrangement joins TRBV2 to TRBJ2-2; tentative D call: TRBD2 (5 bases). This CDR3 has 14 residues. The V gene's germline CDR1 is SNHLY and CDR2 FYNNEI. Trimming pared 6 bases from V and 5 bases from J, leaving 13 bases between. The CDR3 is CASRDSGWTGELFF. The CDR3 nucleotides read TGTGCCAGCAGGGACTCTGGGTGGACCGGGGAGCTGTTTTTT.

The chain has TRBV30 and TRBJ1-3; no reliable D call. Deletions cut 4 bases from V and 6 bases from J, with 16 bases between. This CDR3 has 14 residues. Per germline, CDR1 GTSNPN and CDR2 SVGIG (reference sequence). The CDR3 spells CAWMAPGSANTIYF. The CDR3 nucleotides are TGTGCCTGGATGGCCCCGGGGTCAGCAAACACCATATATTTT.

The CDR3 bases are TGTGCCAGCAGTACGTCCGGGGCATTGGACATTCAGTACTTC. It encodes CASSTSGALDIQYF. The V call is TRBV28, the J call TRBJ2-4; D may match TRBD1 or TRBD2 (5 bases each). The CDR3 has 14 residues. V was clipped by 5 bases and J by 8 bases, with 16 bases between them. Germline V gene sequence: CDR1 MDHEN, CDR2 SYDVKM.

The V call is TRBV5-1, the J call TRBJ1-1; no definite D call. V was shortened by 2 bases and J by 3 bases, with 11 bases between the two germline ends. The CDR3 covers 14 residues. CDR1 and CDR2 from the germline V gene are SGHRS and YFSETQ. CDR3 nucleotide sequence: TGCGCCAGCAGCTTTAGGTGGCGGGACACTGAAGCTTTCTTT. This codes for CASSFRWRDTEAFF. Using reference TRBV5-1 and TRBJ1-1 for the parts outside the CDR3, the full variable domain is KAGVTQTPRYLIKTRGQQVTLSCSPISGHRSVSWYQQTPGQGLQFLFEYFSETQRNKGNFPGRFSGRQFSNSRSEMNVSTLELGDSALYLCASSFRWRDTEAFFGQGTRLTVV.

The gene calls are TRBV7-9 and TRBJ2-1, with D perhaps matching TRBD1 (5 bases). Germline-derived CDR1 and CDR2 are SEHNR and FQNEAQ (reference sequence). Trimming stripped 5 bases from V and 6 bases from J, with 11 bases between. This CDR3 is 13 amino acids long. CDR3 bases: TGTGCCAGCAGCCCCGACAGCTTCAATGAGCAGTTCTTC. Translation gives CASSPDSFNEQFF.

The chain carries TRBV7-2 and TRBJ2-1, with D tentatively TRBD1 (6 bases). CDR3 length equals 13 residues. Germline V lookup: CDR1 SGHTA, CDR2 FQGNSA. The ends were cut back, 5 bases at V and 8 bases at J, with 13 bases in the middle. This chain's CDR3 is CASSLIQGYEQFF. CDR3 DNA: TGTGCCAGCAGCCTAATACAGGGCTATGAGCAGTTCTTC.

This chain uses TRBV29-1 with TRBJ2-1, with TRBD2 matching over 8 bases. V lost 5 bases, J lost 1 base, and 7 bases stayed unmatched. The CDR3 length is 15 residues. Per germline, CDR1 SQVTM and CDR2 ANQGSEA. The CDR3 coding sequence is TGCAGCGTTAACCTAGCGGGTTGGTCCTACAATGAGCAGTTCTTC. Its translation is CSVNLAGWSYNEQFF.

V usage is TRBV7-9 and J usage is TRBJ2-7; D is unclear. This CDR3 is built from 13 residues. CDR1 is SEHNR and CDR2 is FQNEAQ in the germline V gene (reference sequence). The V gene lost 10 bases and the J gene lost 3 bases, with 16 bases spanning the gap. The CDR3 loop is CATGRVGFYEQYF. CDR3 bases: TGTGCCACTGGCCGGGTTGGCTTCTACGAGCAGTACTTC.

This chain connects TRBV4-1 to TRBJ2-3; D ambiguous. The germline CDR1 and CDR2 sequences are MGHRA and YSYEKL. Trimming shortened V by 0 bases and J by 1 base, and 8 bases separated the two germline ends. The length of the CDR3 is 15 residues. The CDR3 reads CASSQDYYGTDTQYF. In DNA, the CDR3 is TGCGCCAGCAGCCAAGATTATTATGGCACAGATACGCAGTATTTT.

The chain recombines TRBV28 with TRBJ1-2; the D is unclear. Looked up from germline, CDR1 is MDHEN and CDR2 is SYDVKM. CDR3 size: 14 residues. Trimming left V 1 base short and J 1 base short, with 7 bases between. The CDR3 spells CASSLFADNYGYTF. As DNA, the CDR3 is TGTGCCAGCAGTTTATTCGCAGATAACTATGGCTACACCTTC.

The J gene is TRBJ2-1, the V gene TRBV5-5; D gene uncertain. Germline CDR1 is SGHKS and CDR2 is YYEKEE (reference sequence). Trimming cost V 1 base and J 8 bases, with 13 bases left between them. The CDR3 has 14 residues. Here the CDR3 DNA reads TGTGCCAGCAGCTTGATCCGGGCGGCGGATGAGCAGTTCTTC. It encodes CASSLIRAADEQFF.

The CDR3 DNA reads as TGTGCCAGCAGCCCGGACAGGGCGCCCTTGAACACTGAAGCTTTCTTT. It encodes CASSPDRAPLNTEAFF. The chain links TRBV5-4 to TRBJ1-1, with 8 positions matching TRBD1. In germline, CDR1 is SGHNT, CDR2 YYREEE (reference sequence). CDR3 length: 16 amino acids. V shed 4 bases and J 0 bases; nucleotides not matched to a gene: 8.

J is TRBJ1-1 and V is TRBV7-2; no clear D. The CDR3 is 13 residues long. The V gene's germline CDR1 is SGHTA and CDR2 FQGNSA. V was trimmed by 6 bases and J by 9 bases, leaving 17 bases between them. The CDR3 is CASSFPRALKAFF. DNA of the CDR3: TGTGCCAGCAGTTTCCCAAGGGCCCTGAAAGCTTTCTTT.